A single sample gave rise to the 13 T cell receptor beta chains below, sequenced in a study of a mutant IDH1 vaccine in newly diagnosed glioma (dated by TCRdb to about 2021). Their antigens remain unidentified. The method was the immunoSEQ multiplex PCR assay. TCRdb retrieved this table from immuneACCESS and kept in-frame rearrangements only. Not all clones are present; in checked studies, unresolved V genes account for under half, and no reason is known for the remainder. A total of about 68,000 clones appear in this sample, more than 70% of them only once. The leading ten clones occupy roughly 12% of the sample. The sample's time point label, decoded: week 35, safety follow-up. Each vaccine dose was 300 ug of a 20-mer mutant IDH1 peptide in Montanide, given subcutaneously with topical imiquimod. Material: PBMCs, obtained from a glioma patient whose treatment included an IDH1 peptide vaccine. All receptors derive from a man aged 18 to 29 with glioma.

This clone was recorded only once. This rearrangement joins TRBV4-2 to TRBJ1-1; 10 bases align to TRBD1. The CDR3 consists of 17 residues. Germline V gene sequence: CDR1 LGHNA, CDR2 YNFKEQ. J was trimmed by 11 bases and V by 2 bases; bases with no gene match: 17. CDR3 DNA: TGTGCCAGCAGCCAAATAAGCCAGACAGGGGGCGCAGTCGGGGCTTTCTTT. It is translated as CASSQISQTGGAVGAFF.

This clone has more than one count but fewer than ten. The gene calls are TRBV6-5 and TRBJ1-6; D not resolved. CDR1 is MNHEY, CDR2 SVGAGI, per germline. There are 13 residues in the CDR3. V was trimmed by 7 bases and J by 6 bases, leaving 10 bases between them. The CDR3 loop is CASTDYLNSPLHF. The CDR3, as DNA: TGTGCCAGCACCGACTATCTTAATTCACCCCTCCACTTT.

This clone has a handful of counts. The rearrangement uses TRBV5-5 and TRBJ1-5, with TRBD1 identical over 8 bases. The CDR3 length is 14 residues. Germline CDR1 is SGHKS and CDR2 is YYEKEE (reference sequence). V was clipped by 4 bases and J by 5 bases; unmatched bases: 5. CDR3 loop: CASSEDRVYQPQHF. The CDR3 coding sequence is TGTGCCAGCAGCGAGGACAGGGTGTATCAGCCCCAGCATTTT.

CDR3 DNA sequence: TGTGCCTGGTCTCAGGGGTATTACTATGGCTACACCTTC. Translation gives CAWSQGYYYGYTF. This chain connects TRBV30 to TRBJ1-2, with TRBD1 as a possible D gene (6 bases). The CDR3 sequence is 13 residues long. Deletions cut 5 bases from V and 3 bases from J, with 13 bases between. In germline, CDR1 is GTSNPN, CDR2 SVGIG (reference sequence). Variable domain in full (rest from reference TRBV30 and TRBJ1-2): SQTIHQWPATLVQPVGSPLSLECTVEGTSNPNLYWYRQAAGRGLQLLFYSVGIGQISSEVPQNLSASRPQDRQFILSSKKLLLSDSGFYLCAWSQGYYYGYTFGSGTRLTVV.

The chain employs TRBV30 and TRBJ1-3; D not certain. The germline V gene encodes CDR1 GTSNPN and CDR2 SVGIG (reference sequence). V lost 2 bases and J 0 bases, leaving 5 bases between the germline ends. This CDR3 is built from 13 residues. The CDR3 here is CAWSLSSGNTIYF. The CDR3 DNA reads as TGTGCCTGGAGTTTATCCTCTGGAAACACCATATATTTT.

The chain recombines TRBV18 with TRBJ2-5, with TRBD2 identical over 13 bases. With V trimmed by 1 base and J by 0 bases, 11 bases remained unmatched. CDR3 size: 20 residues. CDR1 and CDR2 from the germline V gene are KGHSH and LQKENI. Here the CDR3 DNA reads TGTGCCAGCTCACCACTACCCCGGACTAGCGGGGGCCTTAACCAAGAGACCCAGTACTTC. This encodes CASSPLPRTSGGLNQETQYF.

The V and J genes are TRBV19 and TRBJ1-3; 7 bases agree with TRBD1. This CDR3 has 16 residues. The ends lost 10 bases at V and 5 bases at J; junction bases unmatched: 17. Germline CDR1 reads LNHDA; CDR2 reads SQIVND (reference sequence). For the CDR3, the DNA is TGTGCCACTAGGGGATCGGACAGGAGACGGAGAAACACCATATATTTT. It codes for CATRGSDRRRRNTIYF.

This CDR3 is CASMGYGAGGNEQFF. The DNA for the CDR3 is TGCGCCAGCATGGGGTACGGGGCAGGGGGCAATGAGCAGTTCTTC. The V gene is TRBV5-1, the J gene TRBJ2-1; 7 bases agree with TRBD1. CDR3 length equals 15 residues. Losses at the gene ends were 6 bases for V and 6 bases for J; bases not matched to a gene: 12. CDR1 is SGHRS and CDR2 is YFSETQ in the germline V gene.

The gene calls are TRBV12-5 and TRBJ2-3; D possibly corresponds to TRBD1 (6 bases). Trimming stripped 2 bases from V and 2 bases from J, with 23 bases between. This CDR3 comprises 19 residues. CDR1 LGHNT and CDR2 FRNRAP come from the germline V gene. The CDR3 region has the DNA TGTGCTAGTGGTTTGTCGGCCAGGGGTGATGTCACACACACAGATACGCAGTATTTT. Amino acids: CASGLSARGDVTHTDTQYF.

The genes are TRBV7-2 and TRBJ2-2; a weak D match, TRBD2 (5 bases). The CDR3 loop spans 13 amino acids. Germline CDR1 is SGHTA and CDR2 is FQGNSA. V lost 1 base and J lost 8, with 8 bases in between. CDR3 amino acids: CASSLVREGELFF. For the CDR3, the DNA is TGTGCCAGCAGCTTAGTAAGGGAGGGGGAGCTGTTTTTT.

The chain recombines TRBV29-1 with TRBJ1-2; a possible D gene is TRBD1 (5 bases). The V gene's germline CDR1 is SQVTM and CDR2 ANQGSEA. This CDR3 comprises 13 residues. Trimming took off 5 bases at V and 4 bases at J, with 14 bases between the two ends. The CDR3 loop is CSVSGMSAYGYTF. Written as DNA, the CDR3 is TGCAGCGTTTCAGGGATGTCTGCCTATGGCTACACCTTC. Combining the CDR3 with reference TRBV29-1 and TRBJ1-2 gives the whole variable domain SAVISQKPSRDICQRGTSLTIQCQVDSQVTMMFWYRQQPGQSLTLIATANQGSEATYESGFVIDKFPISRPNLTFSTLTVSNMSPEDSSIYLCSVSGMSAYGYTFGSGTRLTVV.

J is TRBJ2-3 and V is TRBV4-1, with D possibly matching TRBD1 (6 bases). Looked up from germline, CDR1 is MGHRA and CDR2 is YSYEKL. V shed 2 bases and J shed 1 base, with 10 bases lying between them. This CDR3 spans 15 amino acids. For the CDR3, the DNA is TGCGCCAGCAGCCAACCAGGGGCTGGCACAGATACGCAGTATTTT. Protein: CASSQPGAGTDTQYF.

The CDR3 DNA is TGTGCCAGCAGCAAAGTAGTTACAGGGTTTGAGACCCAGTACTTC. Translating gives CASSKVVTGFETQYF. The V call is TRBV21-1, the J call TRBJ2-5; the table's TRBD1 call for D was not verified on the DNA. TRBV21-1 is noted as a pseudogene. CDR3 size: 15 residues.